This entry lists 7 T cell receptor beta chains sequenced from one sample in a study of blood T cells in healthy people across ages. A sample-barcoded 5' primer and a J-beta primer mix were used in a second PCR of roughly 6 to 11 cycles. Via MiXCR, TCRdb re-called the 5' RACE reads, giving one row per CDR3 protein. Here the sample spans around 900,000 distinct CDR3 sequences, 29% being singletons. The sample was blood. Receptors were obtained from a woman older than 75 in good health.

This clonotype was recorded many times. The J gene is TRBJ1-2, the V gene TRBV27; possible D gene TRBD1, 6 bases. The germline V gene has CDR1 MNHEY and CDR2 SMNVEV (reference sequence). CDR3 length: 17 residues. The V and J ends lost 6 bases and 3 bases respectively, with 23 bases between them. The chain's CDR3 is CASSPLGGLQGDYGYTF. CDR3 sequence (DNA): TGTGCCAGCAGCCCCCTGGGGGGCCTCCAGGGAGACTATGGCTACACCTTC.

This clonotype turned up a few times. The chain is built from TRBV10-3 and TRBJ1-2, with D perhaps TRBD1 (5 bases). The CDR3 extends over 17 amino acids. V gave up 0 bases and J gave up 0 bases, with 14 bases separating them. From germline, CDR1 is ENHRY and CDR2 SYGVKD. CDR3 bases: TGTGCCATCAGTGAGTCGGGCAGAAAAGGGGCTAACTATGGCTACACCTTC. This codes for CAISESGRKGANYGYTF.

J is TRBJ2-1 and V is TRBV29-1; tentative D call: TRBD1 (6 bases). The CDR3 spans 14 residues. V was cut by 8 bases and J by 2 bases, with 16 bases left in between. Germline V gives CDR1 SQVTM, CDR2 ANQGSEA. The CDR3 sequence: CSSSPGDPYNEQFF. In DNA, the CDR3 is TGCAGCTCTTCCCCAGGGGATCCCTACAATGAGCAGTTCTTC.

In its sample, this clonotype was seen many times. The CDR3 DNA is TGTGCCAGCAGCTTAGCACCGATTAACAATGAGCAGTTCTTC. It specifies CASSLAPINNEQFF. The gene calls are TRBV11-2 and TRBJ2-1; D remains unclear. With 1 base removed from V and 5 bases from J, the gap between germline ends came to 9 bases. This CDR3 has 14 amino acids. Germline V CDR1 and CDR2: SGHAT, FQNNGV.

In this sample, this clonotype turned up many times. This chain connects TRBV7-8 to TRBJ2-7, with 9 bases matching TRBD1. The germline CDR1 and CDR2 sequences are SGHVS and FQNEAQ. V lost 1 base to trimming and J lost 12 bases; unmatched junction nucleotides: 7. CDR3 length equals 13 residues. The CDR3 DNA reads TGTGCCAGCAGCTTAGGTGGGACAGGGTGGCTGTACTTC. Translated: CASSLGGTGWLYF. Based on the CDR3 plus reference TRBV7-8 and TRBJ2-7, the full variable domain is GAGVSQSPRYKVAKRGQDVALRCDPISGHVSLFWYQQALGQGPEFLTYFQNEAQLDKSGLPSDRFFAERPEGSVSTLKIQRTQQEDSAVYLCASSLGGTGWLYFGPGTRLTVT.

Worth noting for this clonotype: One end of the junction fails to match germline, which may point to a read error. The chain carries TRBV12-3 or TRBV12-4 and TRBJ2-3; D is perhaps TRBD1 or TRBD2 (5 bases each). The CDR3 contains 15 residues. This chain's CDR3 is CTSSARGRGRDTQYF. DNA of the CDR3: TGTACCAGCAGTGCTAGAGGACGGGGCAGAGATACGCAGTATTTT.

The table lists this clonotype with a few counts. A much bigger clone sits one base away, suggesting this may be a read error. This rearrangement joins TRBV29-1 to TRBJ2-7; TRBD2 matches at 10 bases. This CDR3 spans 14 amino acids. V shed 6 bases and J 7 bases; nucleotides not matched to a gene: 12. Germline-derived CDR1 and CDR2 are SQVTM and ANQGSEA. CDR3 DNA: TGCAGCGTCGCCCGGACTAGCGGATACAATGAGCAGTACTTC. Translated, it gives CSVARTSGYNEQYF.